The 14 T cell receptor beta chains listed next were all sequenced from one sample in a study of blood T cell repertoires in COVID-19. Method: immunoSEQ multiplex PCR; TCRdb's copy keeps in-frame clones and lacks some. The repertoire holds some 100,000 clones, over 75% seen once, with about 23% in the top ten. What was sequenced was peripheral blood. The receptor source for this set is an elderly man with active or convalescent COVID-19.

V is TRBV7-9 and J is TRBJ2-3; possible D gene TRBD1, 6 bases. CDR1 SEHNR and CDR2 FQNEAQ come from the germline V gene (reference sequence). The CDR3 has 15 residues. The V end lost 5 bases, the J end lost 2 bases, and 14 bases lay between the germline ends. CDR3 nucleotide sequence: TGTGCCAGCAGCCGTCAGACAGGCAACACAGATACGCAGTATTTT. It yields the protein CASSRQTGNTDTQYF.

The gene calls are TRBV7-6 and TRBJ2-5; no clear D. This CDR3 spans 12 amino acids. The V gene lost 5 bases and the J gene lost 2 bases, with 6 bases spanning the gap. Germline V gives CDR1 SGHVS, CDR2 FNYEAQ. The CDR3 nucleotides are TGTGCCAGCAGCCGTACTCAAGAGACCCAGTACTTC. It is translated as CASSRTQETQYF.

The CDR3 DNA reads as TGCAGTGCCCGGACAGGCCATGAAGCTTTCTTT. Protein: CSARTGHEAFF. V is TRBV20-1 and J is TRBJ1-1, with 7 bases lining up with TRBD1. V was pared by 6 bases and J by 7 bases, with 5 bases of the junction left unmatched. The germline V gene encodes CDR1 DFQATT and CDR2 SNEGSKA (reference sequence). The CDR3 has 11 amino acids.

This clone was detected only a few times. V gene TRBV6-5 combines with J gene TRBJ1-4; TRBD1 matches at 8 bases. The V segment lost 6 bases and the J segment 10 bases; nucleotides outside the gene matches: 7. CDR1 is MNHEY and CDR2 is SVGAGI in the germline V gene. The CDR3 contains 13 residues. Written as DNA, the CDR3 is TGTGCCAGCAGGACAGGGGAGGCGGGAAAACTGTTTTTT. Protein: CASRTGEAGKLFF.

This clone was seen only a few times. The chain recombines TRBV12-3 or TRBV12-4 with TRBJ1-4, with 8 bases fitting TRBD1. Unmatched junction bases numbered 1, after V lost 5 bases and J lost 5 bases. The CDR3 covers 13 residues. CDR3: CASSRTGNEKLFF. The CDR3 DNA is TGTGCCAGCAGTCGGACAGGGAATGAAAAACTGTTTTTT.

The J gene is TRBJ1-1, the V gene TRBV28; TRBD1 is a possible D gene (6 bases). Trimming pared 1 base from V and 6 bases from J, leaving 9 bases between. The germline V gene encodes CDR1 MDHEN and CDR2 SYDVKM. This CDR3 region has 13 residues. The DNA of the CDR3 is TGTGCCAGCAGTTTATACAGGGCCCCTGAAGCTTTCTTT. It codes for CASSLYRAPEAFF.

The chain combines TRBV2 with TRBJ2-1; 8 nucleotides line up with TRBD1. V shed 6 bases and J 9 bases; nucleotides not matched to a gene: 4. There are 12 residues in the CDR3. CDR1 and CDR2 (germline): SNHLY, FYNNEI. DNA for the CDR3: TGTGCCAGCAGCCGAGGACAGGGTGAGCAGTTCTTC. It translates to CASSRGQGEQFF.

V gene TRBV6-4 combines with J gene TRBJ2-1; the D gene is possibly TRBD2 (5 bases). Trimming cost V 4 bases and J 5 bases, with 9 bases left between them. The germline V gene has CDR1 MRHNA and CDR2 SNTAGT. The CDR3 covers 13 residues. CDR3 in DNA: TGTGCCAGCAGTGTTGGGCGGGACAATGAGCAGTTCTTC. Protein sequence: CASSVGRDNEQFF.

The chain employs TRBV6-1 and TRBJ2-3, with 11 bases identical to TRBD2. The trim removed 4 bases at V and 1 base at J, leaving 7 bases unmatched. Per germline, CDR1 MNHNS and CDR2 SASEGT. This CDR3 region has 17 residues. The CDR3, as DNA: TGTGCCAGCAGTGGCACTAGCGGGGGCCCCCGCACAGATACGCAGTATTTT. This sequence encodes CASSGTSGGPRTDTQYF.

CDR3 DNA sequence: TGTGCCAGCAGCTTGCGGGGGACAGGAGGTAACTATGGCTACACCTTC. Its protein is CASSLRGTGGNYGYTF. The chain joins TRBV5-6 to TRBJ1-2; 8 nucleotides agree with TRBD1. The V gene end was trimmed by 1 base and the J gene end by 1 base; junction bases not matched to a gene: 6. Germline CDR1 and CDR2: SGHDT and YYEEEE. This CDR3 contains 16 residues. The full variable domain, rest sourced from reference TRBV5-6 and TRBJ1-2, is DAGVTQSPTHLIKTRGQQVTLRCSPKSGHDTVSWYQQALGQGPQFIFQYYEEEERQRGNFPDRFSGHQFPNYSSELNVNALLLGDSALYLCASSLRGTGGNYGYTFGSGTRLTVV.

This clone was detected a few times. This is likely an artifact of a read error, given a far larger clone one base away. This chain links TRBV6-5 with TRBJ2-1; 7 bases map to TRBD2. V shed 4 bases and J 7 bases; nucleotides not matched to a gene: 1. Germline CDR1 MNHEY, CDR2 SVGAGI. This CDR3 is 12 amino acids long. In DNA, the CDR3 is TGTGCCAGCAGTTTGGGGGGGAATGAGCAGTTCTTC. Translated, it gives CASSLGGNEQFF.

CDR3 region: CASSLATGQQAFF. The CDR3 coding sequence is TGTGCCAGCAGCTTAGCGACAGGCCAACAAGCTTTCTTT. The V gene is TRBV7-8, the J gene TRBJ1-1, with D possibly being TRBD1 (6 bases). Deletions cut 0 bases from V and 9 bases from J, with 11 bases between. This CDR3 contains 13 residues. Germline values: CDR1 SGHVS, CDR2 FQNEAQ. The whole variable domain, filled in from reference TRBV7-8 and TRBJ1-1, reads GAGVSQSPRYKVAKRGQDVALRCDPISGHVSLFWYQQALGQGPEFLTYFQNEAQLDKSGLPSDRFFAERPEGSVSTLKIQRTQQEDSAVYLCASSLATGQQAFFGQGTRLTVV.

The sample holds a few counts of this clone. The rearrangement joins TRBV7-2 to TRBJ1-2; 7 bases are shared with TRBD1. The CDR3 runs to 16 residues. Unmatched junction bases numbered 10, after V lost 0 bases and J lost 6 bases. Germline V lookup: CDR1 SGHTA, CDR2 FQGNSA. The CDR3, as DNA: TGTGCCAGCAGCTTAGCGGGGGGACAGTTAAGTCATGGCTACACCTTC. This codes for CASSLAGGQLSHGYTF.

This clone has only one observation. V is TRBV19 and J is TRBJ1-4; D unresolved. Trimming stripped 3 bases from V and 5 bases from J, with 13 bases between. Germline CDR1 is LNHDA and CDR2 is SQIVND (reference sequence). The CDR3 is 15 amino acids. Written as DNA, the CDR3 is TGTGCCAGTAGTATCGAGGGTAGGGAGAATGAAAAACTGTTTTTT. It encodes CASSIEGRENEKLFF.